The T cell receptor beta chain under discussion was sequenced for a study of cytomegalovirus exposure and HLA in healthy donors. Study-wide points: The study dropped some indistinguishable V segments, TRBV6-2 and TRBV6-3 among them. It was taken for granted in presence/absence analyses that sequencing depth across donors was roughly uniform. TCR sequences were mostly rare, though some public TCRs occurred in many donors. Investigators reported around 150 TCR beta chains as tied to cytomegalovirus.

Vbeta (60) and Jbeta (13) primers were used in the PCR. Sequencing was performed with immunoSEQ multiplex PCR; in TCRdb, only in-frame clones are kept and a portion is missing. This sample has tens of thousands of clones, with around 73% found just once. There are 15 residues in the CDR3. V was shortened by 3 bases and J by 7 bases, with 16 bases between the two germline ends. Germline loops: CDR1 SGDLS, CDR2 YYNGEE. About this clone: What it recognizes is unknown.

The receptor's source is a man aged 45-65 years in good health and CMV-seronegative. The sequencing sample was made of PBMCs. The chain is built from TRBV9 and TRBJ2-2; D gene uncertain. In DNA, the CDR3 is TGTGCCAGCAGCGACCCCCGAGGCACGGTCGGGGAGCTGTTTTTT. Translation gives CASSDPRGTVGELFF.